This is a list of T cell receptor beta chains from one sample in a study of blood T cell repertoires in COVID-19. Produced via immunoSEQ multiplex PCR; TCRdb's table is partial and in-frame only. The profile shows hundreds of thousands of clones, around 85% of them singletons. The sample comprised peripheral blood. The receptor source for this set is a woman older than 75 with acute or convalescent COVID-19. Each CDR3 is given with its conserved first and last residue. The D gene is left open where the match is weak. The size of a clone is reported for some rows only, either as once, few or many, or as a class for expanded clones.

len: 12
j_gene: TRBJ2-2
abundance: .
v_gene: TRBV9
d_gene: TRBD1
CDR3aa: CASSRQGWELFF
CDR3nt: TGTGCCAGCAGCCGACAGGGATGGGAGCTGTTTTTT

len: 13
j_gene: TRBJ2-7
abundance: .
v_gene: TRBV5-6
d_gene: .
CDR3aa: CASSLVASYEQYF
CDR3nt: TGTGCCAGCAGCTTGGTGGCCTCCTACGAGCAGTACTTC

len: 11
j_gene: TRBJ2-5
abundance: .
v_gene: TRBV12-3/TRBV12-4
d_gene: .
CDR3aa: CASSPRETQYF
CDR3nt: TGTGCCAGCAGTCCCCGGGAGACCCAGTACTTC

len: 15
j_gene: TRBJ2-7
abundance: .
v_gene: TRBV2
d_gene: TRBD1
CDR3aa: CASRYRGQAPYEQYF
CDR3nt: TGTGCCAGCAGGTATCGGGGACAGGCACCCTACGAGCAGTACTTC

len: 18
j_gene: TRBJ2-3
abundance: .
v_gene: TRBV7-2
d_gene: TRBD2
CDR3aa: CASSLIQRASGARDTQYF
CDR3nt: TGTGCCAGCAGCTTAATCCAAAGGGCTAGCGGAGCCCGGGATACGCAGTATTTT

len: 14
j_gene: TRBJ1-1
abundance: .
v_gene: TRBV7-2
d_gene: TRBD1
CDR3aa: CASSKDRWNTEAFF
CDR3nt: TGTGCCAGCAGCAAGGACAGGTGGAACACTGAAGCTTTCTTT

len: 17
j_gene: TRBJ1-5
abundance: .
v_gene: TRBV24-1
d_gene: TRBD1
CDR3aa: CATSDAGTGWSNQPQHF
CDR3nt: TGTGCCACCAGTGATGCCGGGACAGGGTGGAGCAATCAGCCCCAGCATTTT

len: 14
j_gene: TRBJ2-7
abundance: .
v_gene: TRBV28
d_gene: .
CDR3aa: CASSTRDSTYEQYF
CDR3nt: TGTGCCAGCAGTACTCGGGACTCCACCTACGAGCAGTACTTC

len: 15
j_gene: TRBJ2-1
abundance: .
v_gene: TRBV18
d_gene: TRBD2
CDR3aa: CASSPLQRGNNEQFF
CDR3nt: TGTGCCAGCTCACCACTTCAGCGGGGTAACAATGAGCAGTTCTTC

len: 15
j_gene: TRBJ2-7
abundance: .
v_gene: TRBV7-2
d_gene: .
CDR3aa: CASSPQVGSSAEQYF
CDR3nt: TGTGCCAGCAGCCCCCAGGTAGGGAGTAGCGCCGAGCAGTACTTC

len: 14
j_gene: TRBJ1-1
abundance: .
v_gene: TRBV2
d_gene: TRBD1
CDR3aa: CASKVEDRGTEAFF
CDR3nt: TGTGCCAGCAAGGTCGAAGACAGGGGTACTGAAGCTTTCTTT

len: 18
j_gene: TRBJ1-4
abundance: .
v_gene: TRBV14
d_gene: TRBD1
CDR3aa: CASSQEAGRGLTNEKLFF
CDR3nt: TGTGCCAGCAGCCAAGAGGCGGGCAGGGGGCTAACTAATGAAAAACTGTTTTTT

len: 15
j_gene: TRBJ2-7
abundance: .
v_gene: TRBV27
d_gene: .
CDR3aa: CASSLRETIAYEQYF
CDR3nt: TGTGCCAGCAGTTTAAGGGAGACTATCGCCTACGAGCAGTACTTC

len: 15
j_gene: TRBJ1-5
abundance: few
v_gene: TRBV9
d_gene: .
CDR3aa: CASSVGGNSNQPQHF
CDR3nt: TGTGCCAGCAGCGTAGGAGGGAATAGCAATCAGCCCCAGCATTTT

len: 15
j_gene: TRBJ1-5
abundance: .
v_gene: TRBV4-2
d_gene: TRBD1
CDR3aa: CASSQKGQGVQPQHF
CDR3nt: TGTGCCAGCAGCCAAAAGGGACAGGGGGTTCAGCCCCAGCATTTT

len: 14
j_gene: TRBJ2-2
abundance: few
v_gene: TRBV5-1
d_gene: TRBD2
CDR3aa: CASSLRSGGPTLFF
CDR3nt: TGCGCCAGCAGCTTAAGGAGCGGGGGGCCGACTCTGTTTTTT

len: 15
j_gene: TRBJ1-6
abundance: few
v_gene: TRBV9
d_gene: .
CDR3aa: CASSVGATNNSPLHF
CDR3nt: TGTGCCAGCAGCGTAGGAGCTACGAATAATTCACCCCTCCACTTT

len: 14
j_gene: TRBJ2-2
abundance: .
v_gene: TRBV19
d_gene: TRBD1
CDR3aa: CASRVDRGAGELFF
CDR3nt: TGTGCCAGTAGGGTGGACAGGGGAGCCGGGGAGCTGTTTTTT

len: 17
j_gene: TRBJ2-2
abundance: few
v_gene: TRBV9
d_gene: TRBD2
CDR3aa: CASSAPRVAGHTGELFF
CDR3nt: TGTGCCAGCAGCGCCCCCCGGGTAGCGGGGCACACCGGGGAGCTGTTTTTT

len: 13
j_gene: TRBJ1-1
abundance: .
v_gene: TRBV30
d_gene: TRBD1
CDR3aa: CAWSTGGYGEAFF
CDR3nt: TGTGCCTGGAGTACAGGGGGCTATGGTGAAGCTTTCTTT

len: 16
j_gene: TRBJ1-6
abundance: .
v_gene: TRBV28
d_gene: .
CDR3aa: CASSSGAGGQNSPLHF
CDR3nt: TGTGCCAGCAGTTCCGGGGCCGGGGGGCAAAATTCACCCCTCCACTTT

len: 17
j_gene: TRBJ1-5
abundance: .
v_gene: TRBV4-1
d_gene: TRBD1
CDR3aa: CASSQDPGQVRNQPQHF
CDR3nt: TGCGCCAGCAGCCAAGATCCGGGACAGGTCCGTAATCAGCCCCAGCATTTT

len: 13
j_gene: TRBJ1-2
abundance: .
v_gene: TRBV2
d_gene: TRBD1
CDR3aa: CASVGQGEGGYTF
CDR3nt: TGTGCCAGTGTCGGACAGGGGGAGGGTGGCTACACCTTC

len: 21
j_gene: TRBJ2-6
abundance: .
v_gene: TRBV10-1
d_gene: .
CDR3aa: CASSERDGAGAPDNGANVLTF
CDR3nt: TGCGCCAGCAGTGAGCGGGATGGGGCGGGGGCCCCTGATAACGGGGCCAACGTCCTGACTTTC

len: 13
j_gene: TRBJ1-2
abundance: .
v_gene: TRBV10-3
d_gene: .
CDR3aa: CAIREGTPYGYTF
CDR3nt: TGTGCCATCAGAGAAGGGACACCCTATGGCTACACCTTC

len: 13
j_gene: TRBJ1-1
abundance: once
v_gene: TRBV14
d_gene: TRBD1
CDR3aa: CASSQDRDRKAFF
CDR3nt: TGTGCCAGCAGCCAAGATCGGGACAGAAAAGCTTTCTTT

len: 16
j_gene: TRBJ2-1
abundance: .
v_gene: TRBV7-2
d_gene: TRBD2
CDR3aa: CASSLVLAGPYNEQFF
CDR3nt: TGTGCCAGCAGCTTAGTACTAGCGGGGCCCTACAATGAGCAGTTCTTC

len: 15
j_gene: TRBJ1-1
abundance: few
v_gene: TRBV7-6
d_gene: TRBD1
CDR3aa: CASSLGTGPNTEAFF
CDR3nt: TGTGCCAGCAGCTTAGGGACAGGGCCGAACACTGAAGCTTTCTTT

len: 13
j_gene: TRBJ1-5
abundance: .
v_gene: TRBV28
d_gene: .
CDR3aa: CASSLRGWQPQHF
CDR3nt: TGTGCCAGCAGCCTGCGAGGGTGGCAGCCCCAGCATTTT

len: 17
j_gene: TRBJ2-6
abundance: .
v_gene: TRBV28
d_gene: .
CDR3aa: CASSRVRVISGANVLTF
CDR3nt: TGTGCCAGCAGTAGGGTCAGGGTGATTTCTGGGGCCAACGTCCTGACTTTC

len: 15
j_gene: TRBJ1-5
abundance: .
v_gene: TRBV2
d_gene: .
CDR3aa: CASSAGGASNQPQHF
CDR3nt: TGTGCCAGCAGTGCGGGGGGGGCGTCCAATCAGCCCCAGCATTTT

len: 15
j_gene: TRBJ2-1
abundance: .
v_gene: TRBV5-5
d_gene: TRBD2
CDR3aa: CASSLAPGGYNEQFF
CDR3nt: TGTGCCAGCAGCTTGGCCCCGGGGGGGTATAATGAGCAGTTCTTC

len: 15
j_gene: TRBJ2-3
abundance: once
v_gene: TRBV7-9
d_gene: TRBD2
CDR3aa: CASSRLAGSTDTQYF
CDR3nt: TGTGCCAGCAGCAGACTAGCGGGGTCCACAGATACGCAGTATTTT

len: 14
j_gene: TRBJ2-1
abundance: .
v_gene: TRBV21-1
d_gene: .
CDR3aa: CASSTWTVYNEQFF
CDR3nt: TGTGCCAGCAGCACCTGGACAGTCTACAATGAGCAGTTCTTC

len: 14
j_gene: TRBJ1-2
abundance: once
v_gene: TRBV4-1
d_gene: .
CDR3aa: CASSQASTEYGYTF
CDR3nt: TGCGCCAGCAGCCAGGCTTCGACAGAGTATGGCTACACCTTC

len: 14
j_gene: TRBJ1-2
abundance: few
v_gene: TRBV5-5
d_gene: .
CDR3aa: CASSLATGELRSTF
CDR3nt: TGTGCCAGCAGCTTGGCTACAGGCGAGCTCAGGAGCACCTTC

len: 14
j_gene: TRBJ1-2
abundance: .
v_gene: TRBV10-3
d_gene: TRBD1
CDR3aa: CAISEPGTGVRYTF
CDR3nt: TGTGCCATCAGTGAGCCTGGGACAGGGGTACGCTACACCTTC

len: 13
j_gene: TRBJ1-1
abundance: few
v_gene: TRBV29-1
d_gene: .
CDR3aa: CSVQRRLNTEAFF
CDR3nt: TGCAGCGTCCAAAGGAGGTTGAACACTGAAGCTTTCTTT

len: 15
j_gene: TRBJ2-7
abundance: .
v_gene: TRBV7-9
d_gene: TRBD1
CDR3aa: CASSLGDRGSHEQYF
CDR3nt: TGTGCCAGCAGCTTAGGGGACAGGGGATCCCACGAGCAGTACTTC

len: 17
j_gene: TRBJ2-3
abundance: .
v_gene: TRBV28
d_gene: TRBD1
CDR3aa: CASSGRQGATSTDTQYF
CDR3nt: TGTGCCAGCAGTGGGAGACAGGGAGCAACTAGCACAGATACGCAGTATTTT

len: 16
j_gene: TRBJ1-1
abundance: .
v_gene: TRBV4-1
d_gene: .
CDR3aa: CASSQDGSAPRTEAFF
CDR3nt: TGCGCCAGCAGCCAAGATGGGAGCGCCCCGCGAACTGAAGCTTTCTTT

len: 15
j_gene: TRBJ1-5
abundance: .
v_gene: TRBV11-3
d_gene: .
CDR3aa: CASAKGDGPYQPQHF
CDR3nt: TGTGCCAGCGCTAAGGGGGACGGGCCCTATCAGCCCCAGCATTTT